This T cell receptor beta chain was documented in a study of T-cell reconstitution after alpha-beta-depleted transplantation in children. Germline loops: CDR1 SGHRS, CDR2 YFSETQ. The CDR3 consists of 13 residues. V was cut by 0 bases and J by 5 bases, with 9 bases left in between. Unique molecular identifiers tagged the TCRbeta library. TCRdb reprocessed the PCR reads via MiXCR and lists one record per CDR3 protein. Of about 230,000 distinct CDR3 sequences listed, 8.5% to 10% were seen once; the top ten hold about 6%. The sample in question was PBMCs from the stem cell graft donor, obtained from the stem cell graft. V usage is TRBV5-1 and J usage is TRBJ2-7, with TRBD2 as a possible D gene (5 bases). The TCR comes from a human donor who donated a stem cell graft to a child with acute lymphoblastic leukemia. Written as DNA, the CDR3 is TGCGCCAGCAGCTTGGCGGGGATCCACGAGCAGTACTTC. Protein sequence: CASSLAGIHEQYF.